The 26 T cell receptor beta chains below all came from one sample that was sequenced in a study of blood T cell repertoires in COVID-19. Measured with immunoSEQ multiplex PCR; TCRdb has only the in-frame clones, and not every one. The sample contains roughly 400,000 clones, about nine tenths of which appear only once. Sequenced: PBMCs or T cells enriched from blood (not recorded which). The receptors were sampled from a man younger than 35 who had recovered from COVID-19.

This chain links TRBV30 with TRBJ1-1; D gene uncertain. CDR3 length: 13 amino acids. Trimming removed 0 bases from V and 0 bases from J, with 5 bases in between. Germline V gives CDR1 GTSNPN, CDR2 SVGIG (reference sequence). CDR3: CAWSVELNTEAFF. For the CDR3, the DNA is TGTGCCTGGAGTGTTGAGTTGAACACTGAAGCTTTCTTT.

CDR3 sequence reads: CASSDGPTGEAFF. The CDR3 nucleotides are TGTGCCAGCAGTGATGGGCCAACAGGTGAAGCTTTCTTT. The gene calls are TRBV2 and TRBJ1-1; the D gene is possibly TRBD1 (5 bases). The CDR3 spans 13 residues. Germline assignment: CDR1 SNHLY and CDR2 FYNNEI. Trimming removed 3 bases from V and 7 bases from J, with 12 bases in between.

With regard to this clone: The same CDR3 can be traced to other DNA sequences in this sample. The J gene is TRBJ2-5, the V gene TRBV5-1; 9 bases map to TRBD1. In germline, CDR1 is SGHRS, CDR2 YFSETQ. Trimming removed 0 bases from V and 5 bases from J; junction bases left unmatched: 5. The CDR3 is made up of 15 amino acids. The CDR3 DNA reads as TGCGCCAGCAGCTTGGCACAGGGGGCTGGGGAGACCCAGTACTTC. It codes for CASSLAQGAGETQYF. Supplemented by reference TRBV5-1 and TRBJ2-5, the full variable domain reads KAGVTQTPRYLIKTRGQQVTLSCSPISGHRSVSWYQQTPGQGLQFLFEYFSETQRNKGNFPGRFSGRQFSNSRSEMNVSTLELGDSALYLCASSLAQGAGETQYFGPGTRLLVL.

This sequence joins TRBV15 and TRBJ2-7; the match to TRBD1 covers 7 bases. The CDR3 is made up of 13 amino acids. The ends lost 6 bases at V and 0 bases at J; junction bases unmatched: 2. The germline CDR1 and CDR2 sequences are LNHNV and YYDKDF (reference sequence). The CDR3 coding sequence is TGTGCCACCAGGGACAGGAGCTCCTACGAGCAGTACTTC. Translating it yields CATRDRSSYEQYF. The variable domain in full, completed from reference TRBV15 and TRBJ2-7, reads DAMVIQNPRYQVTQFGKPVTLSCSQTLNHNVMYWYQQKSSQAPKLLFHYYDKDFNNEADTPDNFQSRRPNTSFCFLDIRSPGLGDTAMYLCATRDRSSYEQYFGPGTRLTVT.

The gene calls are TRBV15 and TRBJ2-1; D not resolved. CDR3 length equals 13 residues. The germline CDR1 and CDR2 sequences are LNHNV and YYDKDF (reference sequence). V shed 5 bases and J shed 8 bases, with 13 bases lying between them. The CDR3 bases are TGTGCCACCAGCCGTGACTTAGCCGATGAGCAGTTCTTC. Residues: CATSRDLADEQFF.

The chain is built from TRBV6-2 or TRBV6-3 and TRBJ2-5; D unclear. The germline gives CDR1 MNHEY, CDR2 SVGEGT. V lost 0 bases to trimming and J lost 2 bases, with 7 bases between them. This CDR3 contains 14 residues. CDR3 in DNA: TGTGCCAGCAGTTACTCGTCTAAACAAGAGACCCAGTACTTC. Translation gives CASSYSSKQETQYF.

V and J are TRBV2 and TRBJ2-1; maybe TRBD1 (5 bases). V shed 7 bases and J shed 2 bases, with 9 bases lying between them. The CDR3 spans 13 residues. The V gene's germline CDR1 is SNHLY and CDR2 FYNNEI. CDR3 sequence: CASTRTPYNEQFF. CDR3 in DNA: TGTGCCAGCACCAGGACACCCTACAATGAGCAGTTCTTC.

This chain connects TRBV3-1 (or the pseudogene TRBV3-2) to TRBJ1-6; maybe TRBD1 (6 bases). The CDR3 length is 16 residues. Germline V gives CDR1 LGHDT, CDR2 YNNKEL (reference sequence). Trimming cost V 1 base and J 5 bases, with 12 bases left between them. DNA for the CDR3: TGTGCCAGCAGCCAAGCTGGACAGATGAATAATTCACCCCTCCACTTT. As protein: CASSQAGQMNNSPLHF.

This sequence joins TRBV11-3 and TRBJ1-1; D ambiguous. Germline loops: CDR1 SGHNT, CDR2 YENEEA. Trimming removed 1 base from V and 1 base from J, with 4 bases in between. The CDR3 length is 13 residues. The CDR3: CASSLAGNTEAFF. The CDR3 nucleotides are TGTGCCAGCAGCTTAGCGGGGAACACTGAAGCTTTCTTT.

This rearrangement joins TRBV5-1 to TRBJ2-1, with TRBD2 matching 13 bases. With V trimmed by 3 bases and J by 0 bases, 6 bases remained unmatched. CDR1 SGHRS and CDR2 YFSETQ come from the germline V gene. The CDR3 is made up of 18 amino acids. CDR3 nucleotides: TGCGCCAGCAGCTCTGGACTAGCGGGGGTATCCTCCTACAATGAGCAGTTCTTC. Encoded protein: CASSSGLAGVSSYNEQFF.

The chain employs TRBV28 and TRBJ1-4, with D perhaps TRBD1 (6 bases). V shed 6 bases and J shed 8 bases, with 22 bases lying between them. The CDR3 covers 16 residues. Germline V lookup: CDR1 MDHEN, CDR2 SYDVKM. The CDR3 loop reads CASSPLGRGRQEKLFF. In DNA form, the CDR3 reads TGTGCCAGCAGCCCCTTGGGGCGGGGGCGCCAGGAAAAACTGTTTTTT. Using reference TRBV28 and TRBJ1-4 for the parts outside the CDR3, the full variable domain is DVKVTQSSRYLVKRTGEKVFLECVQDMDHENMFWYRQDPGLGLRLIYFSYDVKMKEKGDIPEGYSVSREKKERFSLILESASTNQTSMYLCASSPLGRGRQEKLFFGSGTQLSVL.

This chain joins TRBV29-1 and TRBJ2-1, with TRBD2 matching over 8 bases. The length of the CDR3 is 15 residues. Germline loops: CDR1 SQVTM, CDR2 ANQGSEA. Unmatched junction bases numbered 10, after V lost 7 bases and J lost 2 bases. CDR3 nucleotides: TGCAGCGCCTCTAGGAGCGGGAGCGCCTACAATGAGCAGTTCTTC. This encodes CSASRSGSAYNEQFF.

The chain couples TRBV10-3 to TRBJ1-2, with 8 nucleotides matching TRBD1. Germline assignment: CDR1 ENHRY and CDR2 SYGVKD. There are 13 residues in the CDR3. Trimming cost V 5 bases and J 6 bases; bases outside gene matches: 5. The CDR3, as DNA: TGTGCCATCAGTCCCACAGGGGGAGATGGCTACACCTTC. Protein: CAISPTGGDGYTF.

The gene calls are TRBV9 and TRBJ1-5; no definite D call. Germline CDR1 is SGDLS and CDR2 is YYNGEE. Trimming took off 6 bases at V and 0 bases at J, with 16 bases between the two ends. The CDR3 sequence is 16 residues long. CDR3 nucleotides: TGTGCCAGCACCGGAGGGCTTAGCTATAGCAATCAGCCCCAGCATTTT. Protein sequence: CASTGGLSYSNQPQHF.

The chain recombines TRBV2 with TRBJ1-6; D is unresolved. Germline assignment: CDR1 SNHLY and CDR2 FYNNEI. This CDR3 region has 12 residues. With 2 bases removed from V and 11 bases from J, the gap between germline ends came to 7 bases. The CDR3: CASSEPPTPLHF. The CDR3 region has the DNA TGTGCCAGCAGTGAACCCCCCACACCCCTCCACTTT. Based on the CDR3 plus reference TRBV2 and TRBJ1-6, the full variable domain is EPEVTQTPSHQVTQMGQEVILRCVPISNHLYFYWYRQILGQKVEFLVSFYNNEISEKSEIFDDQFSVERPDGSNFTLKIRSTKLEDSAMYFCASSEPPTPLHFGNGTRLTVT.

The chain links TRBV28 to TRBJ1-4, with D uncertain. CDR3 length: 13 residues. Between the trimmed V and J ends, which lost 10 bases and 7 bases, there was a span of 16 bases. Germline V gives CDR1 MDHEN, CDR2 SYDVKM. CDR3 loop: CATGGRVFEKLFF. DNA for the CDR3: TGTGCCACCGGAGGGCGGGTGTTTGAAAAACTGTTTTTT.

V gene TRBV7-2 combines with J gene TRBJ1-4; the D is unclear. The CDR3 runs to 13 residues. Trimming shortened V by 5 bases and J by 6 bases, and 10 bases separated the two germline ends. Germline V CDR1 and CDR2: SGHTA, FQGNSA. For the CDR3, the DNA is TGTGCCAGCAGCAGGCGGTTAGATGAAAAACTGTTTTTT. It is translated as CASSRRLDEKLFF.

The chain has TRBV7-9 and TRBJ2-7; possible D gene TRBD2, 5 bases. The CDR3 has 13 residues. Germline CDR1 is SEHNR and CDR2 is FQNEAQ (reference sequence). V was clipped by 5 bases and J by 2 bases, with 10 bases between them. The CDR3 DNA reads TGTGCCAGCAGCCGCGGGCCTACCTACGAGCAGTACTTC. Protein sequence: CASSRGPTYEQYF.

The chain joins TRBV27 to TRBJ1-5; TRBD1 might be the D (5 bases). V was cut by 4 bases and J by 7 bases, with 17 bases left in between. From germline, CDR1 is MNHEY and CDR2 SMNVEV (reference sequence). This CDR3 region has 15 residues. CDR3 bases: TGTGCCAGCAGTTCCGGAGGAGGGTGGGGCCAGCCCCAGCATTTT. Protein product: CASSSGGGWGQPQHF.

The rearrangement links TRBV11-3 to TRBJ2-3; 10 bases map to TRBD1. The CDR3 is made up of 14 amino acids. Germline CDR1 SGHNT, CDR2 YENEEA. V gave up 1 base and J gave up 5 bases; unmatched junction bases: 0. The chain's CDR3 is CASSLGTGGDTQYF. As DNA, the CDR3 is TGTGCCAGCAGCTTAGGGACAGGGGGAGATACGCAGTATTTT.

In DNA, the CDR3 is TGTGCCAGCATGAGGGAAGGGTCACCCCTCCACTTT. Encoded protein: CASMREGSPLHF. The V call is TRBV3-1 (or the pseudogene TRBV3-2), the J call TRBJ1-6, with D uncertain. The V end lost 7 bases, the J end lost 10 bases, and 11 bases lay between the germline ends. The CDR3 contains 12 residues. CDR1 and CDR2 (germline): LGHDT, YNNKEL (reference sequence).

DNA of the CDR3: TGTGCCAGCAGTTTATGGACTAGCGGTGGGGCCTACAATGAGCAGTTCTTC. It is translated as CASSLWTSGGAYNEQFF. The gene calls are TRBV27 and TRBJ2-1; 10 positions match TRBD2. CDR1 is MNHEY and CDR2 is SMNVEV in the germline V gene (reference sequence). V shed 1 base, J shed 2 bases, and the junction held 5 bases outside the gene matches. CDR3 length: 17 residues.

This clone has only a few counts. Within the sample, other DNA sequences also encode this same CDR3. This chain joins TRBV3-1 (or the pseudogene TRBV3-2) and TRBJ2-5; possibly TRBD2 for D (5 bases). The CDR3 runs 13 residues. The V gene lost 4 bases and the J gene lost 2 bases, with 8 bases spanning the gap. Looked up from germline, CDR1 is LGHDT and CDR2 is YNNKEL (reference sequence). The CDR3 is CASSLRGQETQYF. The DNA for the CDR3 is TGTGCCAGCAGCCTAAGAGGGCAAGAGACCCAGTACTTC.

The V gene is TRBV2, the J gene TRBJ2-7; tentative D call: TRBD2 (5 bases). In germline, CDR1 is SNHLY, CDR2 FYNNEI. This CDR3 has 12 residues. Trimming stripped 5 bases from V and 4 bases from J, with 9 bases between. The CDR3 is CASSLLGYEQYF. The CDR3 region has the DNA TGTGCCAGCAGTCTACTAGGATACGAGCAGTACTTC.

This sequence joins TRBV5-1 and TRBJ1-5; D is unresolved. Trimming removed 0 bases at V and 4 bases at J, with 8 bases between. CDR1 and CDR2 (germline): SGHRS, YFSETQ. CDR3 length equals 14 residues. The CDR3 sequence is CASSLAAGNQPQHF. CDR3 DNA sequence: TGCGCCAGCAGCTTGGCCGCGGGGAATCAGCCCCAGCATTTT. Using reference TRBV5-1 and TRBJ1-5 for the parts outside the CDR3, the full variable domain is KAGVTQTPRYLIKTRGQQVTLSCSPISGHRSVSWYQQTPGQGLQFLFEYFSETQRNKGNFPGRFSGRQFSNSRSEMNVSTLELGDSALYLCASSLAAGNQPQHFGDGTRLSIL.

The CDR3 nucleotides are TGCGCCAGCAGCGACCCGGGACAAAACTATGGCTACACCTTC. Its translation: CASSDPGQNYGYTF. This sequence joins TRBV5-1 and TRBJ1-2, with TRBD1 as a possible D gene (6 bases). The length of the CDR3 is 14 residues. V lost 4 bases to trimming and J lost 2 bases, with 12 bases between them. Looked up from germline, CDR1 is SGHRS and CDR2 is YFSETQ.